This TCR beta chain was documented in a study of preoperative IRX-2 immunotherapy in early breast cancer. Libraries were prepared by immunoSEQ multiplex PCR; TCRdb keeps only in-frame clonotypes and omits some of them. The table shows 95,000 to 100,000 clones, with about nine tenths occurring only once. Stated treatment: preoperative locoregional IRX-2 cytokine immunotherapy. This clone was picked up one time. The material sequenced was tumor tissue, taken after IRX-2 immunotherapy. The clonotype comes from a human donor with breast cancer.

The CDR3 loop is CSVGARLVETQYF. The DNA of the CDR3 is TGCAGCGTTGGGGCCCGCCTGGTCGAGACCCAGTACTTC. The chain recombines TRBV29-1 with TRBJ2-5; no clear D. Germline V CDR1 and CDR2: SQVTM, ANQGSEA. The CDR3 loop spans 13 amino acids. V lost 4 bases and J 5 bases, leaving 14 bases between the germline ends.